The next 20 T cell receptor beta chains were all read from a single sample in a study of shared clonotypes between healthy human individuals. Measured with immunoSEQ multiplex PCR; TCRdb has only the in-frame clones, and not every one. Of a few hundred thousand clones in the sample, approximately 97% are singletons; the top ten hold 0.045% to 0.06%. Input material: naive CD4+ T cells sorted from blood. The subset: CD45RA+ positively selected. The receptors stem from a woman aged 25 to 39 in good health.

V is TRBV19 and J is TRBJ2-1; no firm D call. Germline CDR1 is LNHDA and CDR2 is SQIVND (reference sequence). Deletions cut 7 bases from V and 2 bases from J, with 15 bases between. The CDR3 is 15 amino acids. The CDR3 region has the DNA TGTGCCAGTACGTTTGGAAAGGCCCCCTACAATGAGCAGTTCTTC. Translation: CASTFGKAPYNEQFF.

V is TRBV5-1 and J is TRBJ2-7; the match to TRBD1 covers 10 bases. Germline V gene lookup returns CDR1 SGHRS and CDR2 YFSETQ. This CDR3 region has 15 residues. V gave up 4 bases and J gave up 1 base; unmatched junction bases: 5. The CDR3 nucleotides are TGCGCCAGCAGCCGCGGGACAGGGGTTTCCTACGAGCAGTACTTC. It codes for CASSRGTGVSYEQYF.

CDR3 nucleotide sequence: TGTGCCAGCTTGACTAGCGGGAGGCTGAATGAGCAGTTCTTC. Its protein is CASLTSGRLNEQFF. The chain employs TRBV28 and TRBJ2-1; TRBD2 matches at 13 bases. V trimming: 8 bases; J trimming: 7 bases; junction bases outside the gene matches: 5. CDR1 is MDHEN and CDR2 is SYDVKM in the germline V gene. The CDR3 consists of 14 residues.

This chain links TRBV2 with TRBJ2-2, with D maybe TRBD2 (5 bases). Germline V gives CDR1 SNHLY, CDR2 FYNNEI. V was trimmed by 6 bases and J by 3 bases, leaving 8 bases between them. This CDR3 contains 13 residues. The CDR3 DNA is TGTGCCAGCAGACTACTAGACACCGGGGAGCTGTTTTTT. It codes for CASRLLDTGELFF.

This chain links TRBV2 with TRBJ2-1, with 8 nucleotides matching TRBD2. The CDR3 is 20 residues long. J lost 0 bases, V lost 4 bases, and 17 bases had no gene match. Per germline, CDR1 SNHLY and CDR2 FYNNEI. The CDR3: CASSGSLRSGSEPSYNEQFF. CDR3 bases: TGTGCCAGCAGTGGGTCCTTAAGGAGCGGGAGCGAACCCTCCTACAATGAGCAGTTCTTC.

The chain employs TRBV5-1 and TRBJ2-6; TRBD2 is a possible D gene (5 bases). The CDR3 has 15 residues. Between the trimmed V and J ends, which lost 2 bases and 4 bases, there was a span of 10 bases. Germline V lookup: CDR1 SGHRS, CDR2 YFSETQ. In DNA form, the CDR3 reads TGCGCCAGCAGCTTAGGACTCCGGGGGGCCAACGTCCTGACTTTC. Translation gives CASSLGLRGANVLTF.

The chain links TRBV6-5 to TRBJ2-7; D remains unclear. Trimming removed 0 bases from V and 6 bases from J, with 15 bases in between. CDR3 length equals 15 residues. Looked up from germline, CDR1 is MNHEY and CDR2 is SVGAGI. The CDR3 sequence: CASSYSSTARSEQYF. The CDR3 DNA sequence: TGTGCCAGCAGTTACTCGAGTACTGCGAGGTCCGAGCAGTACTTC.

V gene TRBV29-1 combines with J gene TRBJ1-2; perhaps TRBD1 as D (6 bases). Trimming took off 4 bases at V and 7 bases at J, with 16 bases between the two ends. This CDR3 region has 13 residues. Germline CDR1 SQVTM, CDR2 ANQGSEA. The chain's CDR3 is CSVGVTGPPGYTF. The CDR3 DNA sequence: TGCAGCGTTGGGGTGACAGGCCCCCCTGGCTACACCTTC.

In its sample, this clone was seen once. The chain links TRBV7-8 to TRBJ2-7, with TRBD2 matching 8 bases. Trimming cost V 1 base and J 0 bases; bases outside gene matches: 8. The germline V gene has CDR1 SGHVS and CDR2 FQNEAQ. This CDR3 region has 17 residues. CDR3 region: CASSLVLSGISSYEQYF. The CDR3 DNA reads as TGTGCCAGCAGCTTAGTACTTAGCGGGATTAGCTCCTACGAGCAGTACTTC.

This clone was picked up one time. The V and J genes are TRBV28 and TRBJ2-5; no clear D. V gave up 6 bases and J gave up 5 bases, with 13 bases separating them. Per the germline V gene, CDR1 is MDHEN and CDR2 is SYDVKM. This CDR3 spans 13 amino acids. CDR3 sequence: CASRRIPVETQYF. For the CDR3, the DNA is TGTGCCAGCAGGAGGATCCCGGTGGAGACCCAGTACTTC. The whole variable domain, remainder taken from reference TRBV28 and TRBJ2-5, is DVKVTQSSRYLVKRTGEKVFLECVQDMDHENMFWYRQDPGLGLRLIYFSYDVKMKEKGDIPEGYSVSREKKERFSLILESASTNQTSMYLCASRRIPVETQYFGPGTRLLVL.

The chain uses TRBV28 and TRBJ1-2; 9 bases are a match to TRBD1. The CDR3 contains 14 residues. In germline, CDR1 is MDHEN, CDR2 SYDVKM. Trimming cost V 6 bases and J 7 bases; bases outside gene matches: 9. The CDR3 loop is CASSLGTGMTGYTF. In nucleotides, the CDR3 is TGTGCCAGCAGCCTTGGGACAGGGATGACTGGCTACACCTTC.

The chain has TRBV27 and TRBJ2-7, with D tentatively TRBD1 (6 bases). This CDR3 is built from 13 residues. The germline V gene encodes CDR1 MNHEY and CDR2 SMNVEV (reference sequence). V gave up 8 bases and J gave up 0 bases, with 11 bases separating them. CDR3 sequence reads: CASGTPSSYEQYF. The CDR3 DNA sequence: TGTGCCAGCGGGACACCGAGCTCCTACGAGCAGTACTTC.

V usage is TRBV5-1 and J usage is TRBJ2-1; the D gene is possibly TRBD1 (6 bases). Trimming pared 4 bases from V and 9 bases from J, leaving 26 bases between. The CDR3 extends over 17 amino acids. Germline values: CDR1 SGHRS, CDR2 YFSETQ. The CDR3 spells CASSPLLGGTRRGEQFF. DNA for the CDR3: TGCGCCAGCAGCCCCCTGTTAGGAGGTACCCGCAGGGGTGAGCAGTTCTTC. Drawing the rest from reference TRBV5-1 and TRBJ2-1, the complete variable domain is KAGVTQTPRYLIKTRGQQVTLSCSPISGHRSVSWYQQTPGQGLQFLFEYFSETQRNKGNFPGRFSGRQFSNSRSEMNVSTLELGDSALYLCASSPLLGGTRRGEQFFGPGTRLTVL.

The gene calls are TRBV28 and TRBJ2-3, with TRBD1 identical over 9 bases. Germline assignment: CDR1 MDHEN and CDR2 SYDVKM. Trimming cost V 5 bases and J 7 bases; bases outside gene matches: 13. This CDR3 has 16 residues. The CDR3 DNA follows: TGTGCCAGCAGTCCCGGTGGGGGACAGGGTATACATACGCAGTATTTT. It codes for CASSPGGGQGIHTQYF.

The chain is built from TRBV4-1 and TRBJ2-2; 7 bases match TRBD2. J was trimmed by 3 bases and V by 6 bases; bases with no gene match: 7. CDR1 is MGHRA, CDR2 YSYEKL, per germline. The CDR3 is made up of 15 amino acids. The CDR3 DNA reads TGCGCCAGCAGAGTACGACGGGGGGACACCGGGGAGCTGTTTTTT. It encodes CASRVRRGDTGELFF.

V and J are TRBV6-6 and TRBJ1-4, with 8 bases lining up with TRBD1. The CDR3 is 14 amino acids. V lost 4 bases, J lost 10 bases, and 8 bases stayed unmatched. Germline CDR1 and CDR2: MNHNY and SVGAGI (reference sequence). As DNA, the CDR3 is TGTGCCAGCAGTTCACGACAGGGGCCAGGAAAACTGTTTTTT. This encodes CASSSRQGPGKLFF.

The rearrangement joins TRBV11-3 to TRBJ2-7, with a tentative D call TRBD1 (5 bases). Trimming pared 1 base from V and 3 bases from J, leaving 10 bases between. The CDR3 loop spans 14 amino acids. Germline CDR1 and CDR2: SGHNT and YENEEA. CDR3 DNA: TGTGCCAGCAGCTTAGCCCCAGGGAACTACGAGCAGTACTTC. Protein product: CASSLAPGNYEQYF.

J is TRBJ2-7 and V is TRBV9; D perhaps matches TRBD1 (8 bases). CDR1 is SGDLS, CDR2 YYNGEE, per germline. The CDR3 is 15 amino acids. V lost 4 bases to trimming and J lost 7 bases, with 21 bases between them. CDR3: CASSPGGTNRGEQYF. CDR3 nucleotides: TGTGCCAGCAGCCCGGGCGGGACTAACAGGGGGGAGCAGTACTTC.

Note on this clone: Other DNA sequences within the sample encode an identical CDR3. The gene calls are TRBV18 and TRBJ2-6; D unclear. Trimming took off 2 bases at V and 3 bases at J, with 5 bases between the two ends. CDR1 and CDR2 from the germline V gene are KGHSH and LQKENI. The CDR3 has 14 residues. DNA of the CDR3: TGTGCCAGCTCACCATCAGGTGGGGCCAACGTCCTGACTTTC. Translated: CASSPSGGANVLTF.

The V call is TRBV29-1, the J call TRBJ2-2, with 8 positions matching TRBD2. Germline V gene lookup returns CDR1 SQVTM and CDR2 ANQGSEA. CDR3 length: 15 residues. J gave up 2 bases and V 7 bases, and 9 bases lay outside the gene matches. The CDR3 nucleotides read TGCAGCGCCTCCGGGAGGGCCGCTAACACCGGGGAGCTGTTTTTT. As protein: CSASGRAANTGELFF.